Shown below are 18 T cell receptor beta chains from a single sample sequenced in a study of T cells in Graves' hyperthyroidism and ophthalmopathy. RNA transcripts were the template for amplifying TCR beta CDR3 regions. A set of HTBI primers served as the primers for a first-round RT-PCR of the TCR CDR3. Each CDR3 protein is one row after TCRdb ran MiXCR on the multiplex PCR reads. The top ten clones hold about 29% of a sample with around 540,000 distinct CDR3 sequences, 15% to 20% of them seen once. Sample: blood. The receptors here all came from a woman aged 25 to 39 with Graves' ophthalmopathy.

V is TRBV3-2 and J is TRBJ2-1. TRBV3-2 is recorded as a pseudogene. The CDR3 covers 11 residues. CDR3 in DNA: TGTGCCAGCAGCCAGAACGATGAGCAGTTCTTC. Its protein product is CASSQNDEQFF.

This chain connects TRBV10-1 to TRBJ1-1; tentative D call: TRBD1 (6 bases). Germline values: CDR1 WNHNN, CDR2 SYGVQD (reference sequence). This CDR3 is 12 amino acids long. V gave up 7 bases and J gave up 2 bases, with 8 bases separating them. The DNA for the CDR3 is TGCGCCAGCATGGGGGCTAACACTGAAGCTTTCTTT. Its translation is CASMGANTEAFF.

This clonotype was picked up a small number of times. The rearrangement uses TRBV13 and TRBJ2-1; TRBD2 matches 11 bases. The CDR3 extends over 18 amino acids. The ends lost 2 bases at V and 2 bases at J; junction bases unmatched: 8. Germline V gene sequence: CDR1 PRHDT, CDR2 FYEKMQ (reference sequence). CDR3 protein: CASSLMGTSGGTYNEQFF. CDR3 sequence (DNA): TGTGCCAGCAGCTTAATGGGGACTAGCGGAGGCACCTACAATGAGCAGTTCTTC.

This chain joins TRBV27 and TRBJ2-3; 7 bases match TRBD2. CDR1 and CDR2 (germline): MNHEY, SMNVEV (reference sequence). V shed 7 bases and J 6 bases; nucleotides not matched to a gene: 13. The CDR3 extends over 15 amino acids. CDR3: CASKPLLAITDTQYF. DNA of the CDR3: TGTGCCAGCAAACCCCTACTAGCGATTACGGATACGCAGTATTTT.

The chain recombines TRBV19 with TRBJ2-1; 11 bases are a match to TRBD2. The V gene's germline CDR1 is LNHDA and CDR2 SQIVND (reference sequence). Trimming at V came to 6 bases and at J to 7 bases, leaving 11 bases not matched to a gene. The CDR3 is made up of 16 amino acids. The CDR3 protein is CASSILSGRGRNEQFF. The CDR3 nucleotides are TGTGCCAGTAGCATACTTAGCGGGAGGGGAAGGAATGAGCAGTTCTTC.

In its sample, this clonotype was seen a few times. This chain links TRBV20-1 with TRBJ2-6; 9 bases match TRBD1. The CDR3 consists of 18 residues. The trim removed 0 bases at V and 1 base at J, leaving 7 bases unmatched. CDR1 and CDR2 from the germline V gene are DFQATT and SNEGSKA (reference sequence). The CDR3 DNA sequence: TGCAGTGCTAGAGAAGCCGGGACAGGGTTTTCTGGGGCCAACGTCCTGACTTTC. It is translated as CSAREAGTGFSGANVLTF.

This clonotype was seen a few times. The V call is TRBV2, the J call TRBJ2-7, with TRBD1 matching 9 bases. There are 14 residues in the CDR3. From germline, CDR1 is SNHLY and CDR2 FYNNEI. The trim removed 3 bases at V and 6 bases at J, leaving 6 bases unmatched. The CDR3 DNA is TGTGCCAGCAGTGATTTTAACAGGGGGCGCGAGCAGTACTTC. Its translation is CASSDFNRGREQYF.

Many counts were recorded for this clonotype. This chain connects TRBV7-3 to TRBJ2-1, with 10 bases that match TRBD2. There are 15 residues in the CDR3. The V gene end was trimmed by 4 bases and the J gene end by 6 bases; junction bases not matched to a gene: 6. Germline V gene sequence: CDR1 SGHTA, CDR2 FQGTGA. The DNA of the CDR3 is TGTGCCAGCAGCTCCCCGGGACTAGCGTCCAATGAGCAGTTCTTC. Translation: CASSSPGLASNEQFF.

At least ten counts were recorded for this clonotype. V usage is TRBV29-1 and J usage is TRBJ2-7; D call uncertain. Germline V gene sequence: CDR1 SQVTM, CDR2 ANQGSEA. This CDR3 has 15 amino acids. Trimming shortened V by 1 base and J by 3 bases, and 16 bases separated the two germline ends. The CDR3 spells CSVEVKEALFYEQYF. DNA of the CDR3: TGCAGCGTTGAAGTAAAAGAGGCCCTATTCTACGAGCAGTACTTC.

This clonotype showed up many times. V is TRBV6-2 or TRBV6-3 and J is TRBJ2-3; TRBD2 matches at 8 bases. J gave up 1 base and V 8 bases, and 11 bases lay outside the gene matches. Germline V gene data show CDR1 as MNHEY and CDR2 as SVGEGT. The CDR3 has 16 amino acids. The DNA for the CDR3 is TGTGCCAGCCGGAGGCCTCCGGGAGGGGGCACAGATACGCAGTATTTT. This sequence encodes CASRRPPGGGTDTQYF.

In its sample, this clonotype was seen a few times. This sequence joins TRBV6-6 and TRBJ2-1, with 9 positions matching TRBD2. The germline V gene has CDR1 MNHNY and CDR2 SVGAGI (reference sequence). With V trimmed by 2 bases and J by 5 bases, 13 bases remained unmatched. This CDR3 spans 18 amino acids. The CDR3 here is CASSYLPLLAGVNNEQFF. The CDR3 nucleotides are TGTGCCAGCAGTTACCTCCCCTTACTAGCGGGCGTAAACAATGAGCAGTTCTTC.

In its sample, this clonotype was seen many times. This chain connects TRBV28 to TRBJ1-4; possibly TRBD1 for D (6 bases). V lost 2 bases and J lost 4, with 14 bases in between. Germline CDR1 and CDR2: MDHEN and SYDVKM. The CDR3 consists of 16 residues. As DNA, the CDR3 is TGTGCCAGCAGTTTAGAGGTCGCAGGGGTTAATGAAAAACTGTTTTTT. As protein: CASSLEVAGVNEKLFF. The full variable domain, its missing parts supplied by reference TRBV28 and TRBJ1-4, is DVKVTQSSRYLVKRTGEKVFLECVQDMDHENMFWYRQDPGLGLRLIYFSYDVKMKEKGDIPEGYSVSREKKERFSLILESASTNQTSMYLCASSLEVAGVNEKLFFGSGTQLSVL.

V and J are TRBV5-6 and TRBJ1-2; possibly TRBD1 for D (5 bases). The CDR3 consists of 14 residues. Germline CDR1 and CDR2: SGHDT and YYEEEE. V lost 2 bases to trimming and J lost 6 bases, with 14 bases between them. The CDR3 region has the DNA TGTGCCAGCAGCTTCGGTCAGGGTTCCCATGGCTACACCTTC. The encoded protein is CASSFGQGSHGYTF.

In this sample, this clonotype turned up many times. V is TRBV7-2 and J is TRBJ2-5, with D maybe TRBD1 (6 bases). The CDR3 length is 15 residues. CDR1 SGHTA and CDR2 FQGNSA come from the germline V gene. Trimming pared 1 base from V and 4 bases from J, leaving 13 bases between. This chain's CDR3 is CASSLDSGGGETQYF. The CDR3 DNA follows: TGTGCCAGCAGCTTAGATTCTGGGGGCGGAGAGACCCAGTACTTC. Full variable domain (remainder filled in from reference TRBV7-2 and TRBJ2-5): GAGVSQSPSNKVTEKGKDVELRCDPISGHTALYWYRQSLGQGLEFLIYFQGNSAPDKSGLPSDRFSAERTGGSVSTLTIQRTQQEDSAVYLCASSLDSGGGETQYFGPGTRLLVL.

This clonotype was counted between two and nine times. The J gene is TRBJ1-1, the V gene TRBV10-3; 7 nucleotides match TRBD1. The CDR3 is made up of 15 amino acids. Germline values: CDR1 ENHRY, CDR2 SYGVKD. V gave up 7 bases and J gave up 6 bases; unmatched junction bases: 14. CDR3 in amino acids: CAITGDRAPGAEAFF. CDR3 in DNA: TGTGCCATCACGGGCGACAGGGCCCCCGGAGCTGAAGCTTTCTTT.

This clonotype was seen more than once but under ten times. This chain links TRBV11-3 with TRBJ2-2; D remains unclear. CDR1 is SGHNT and CDR2 is YENEEA in the germline V gene. The CDR3 runs 16 residues. The V end was cut by 0 bases, the J end by 3 bases, with 11 bases between. CDR3 nucleotide sequence: TGTGCCAGCAGCTTAGATTTGTCAGGAGACACCGGGGAGCTGTTTTTT. Residues: CASSLDLSGDTGELFF.

The chain links TRBV5-4 to TRBJ2-3, with TRBD2 matching 7 bases. CDR1 SGHNT and CDR2 YYREEE come from the germline V gene (reference sequence). V lost 7 bases, J lost 0 bases, and 11 bases stayed unmatched. This CDR3 contains 16 residues. This chain's CDR3 is CASAPTRDYSTDTQYF. For the CDR3, the DNA is TGTGCCAGCGCCCCGACCCGGGACTATAGCACAGATACGCAGTATTTT.

This clonotype was picked up many times. The V call is TRBV28, the J call TRBJ2-5; TRBD2 matches at 7 bases. CDR3 length: 14 amino acids. Trimming cost V 2 bases and J 5 bases; bases outside gene matches: 5. Germline CDR1 and CDR2: MDHEN and SYDVKM. Written as DNA, the CDR3 is TGTGCCAGCAGTTTAGGAGGGAGGGCGGAGACCCAGTACTTC. Protein sequence: CASSLGGRAETQYF.